This T cell receptor beta chain comes out of a study of CD8+CD57+ T cells in acquired aplastic anemia. Patients chosen for sequencing had CD8+CD57+ cells that had expanded, as shown by flow cytometry. Template material for TCR beta VDJ and CDR3 profiling consisted of genomic DNA. TCRdb called the reads again in MiXCR, with one record for every CDR3 protein. The repertoire holds just over 200,000 distinct CDR3 sequences, with 50% to 70% as singletons. This CDR3 has 16 amino acids. Between the trimmed V and J ends, which lost 4 bases and 6 bases, there was a span of 19 bases. Per germline, CDR1 KGHDR and CDR2 SFDVKD.

This sequence joins TRBV24-1 and TRBJ2-3, with D tentatively TRBD1 or TRBD2 (5 bases each). The receptor was isolated from a human donor with aplastic anemia. Sample: sorted CD4+, CD8+, or CD8+CD57+ T cells (not recorded which) from PBMCs. CDR3 region: CATSDYRDPLGDTQYF. CDR3 DNA: TGTGCCACCAGTGACTACCGGGACCCCCTCGGGGATACGCAGTATTTT.